The present T cell receptor beta chain was sequenced within a study of T-cell memory formation after mild COVID-19. A single record per CDR3 protein comes from TCRdb applying MiXCR to the 5' RACE reads. The profile shows approximately 88,000 distinct CDR3 sequences, 20% to 25% of them singletons. The CDR3 extends over 11 amino acids. From germline, CDR1 is LGHDT and CDR2 YNNKEL (reference sequence). The V gene lost 0 bases and the J gene lost 10 bases, with 6 bases spanning the gap. This clonotype was found a few times. The antigen remains undetermined. Points from the study as a whole: Among CD4+ contracting clones, most were CM and EM, and CD8+ ones EMRA.

The chain recombines TRBV3-1 with TRBJ1-1; D is unresolved. This TCR was recovered from a man between 18 and 35 years old who had mild COVID-19 (a few samples of this study predate the infection). Cell type and time point are not known. Sequencing input: PBMCs or a T cell subset sorted from them (not recorded which). The CDR3 region is CASSQDSGAFF. CDR3 nucleotides: TGTGCCAGCAGCCAAGATAGTGGAGCTTTCTTT.